Listed here is a single T cell receptor beta chain. This receptor's antigen is unknown. Base-call qualities are not available, and no considerably larger clone is one nucleotide away. Collaborating institutions collected whole blood in K2EDTA tubes following their own protocols. For TCRbeta analysis, collaborators shipped samples as frozen whole blood, isolated PBMCs, or DNA extracted from either of those sample types. These data belong to a study of blood T cell repertoires in COVID-19 (dated by TCRdb to about 2020). For context, the study as a whole: Samples covering the acute and convalescent phases of COVID-19 were provided by collaborators in the United States, Italy and Spain. The prospective study material was composed of cDNA or gDNA derived from T cells, B-cell-depleted T cells, or PBMCs. Where available, HLA class I and class II types were taken from metadata supplied by the sample provider and were not determined by assay-based typing. The samples were drawn from two sources: the first 160 participants of the ongoing ImmuneRACE study, and some 1,300 subjects contributed by 6 global collaborators. Deeply sampled blood TCRbeta repertoires from subjects exposed to, actively infected with, or recovered from COVID-19 were included in the dataset. A de-identified subject ID, COVID-19 status, age in years and sex were almost always included in the sample metadata. A freely available public database, intended as a resource for researchers studying the immune response to SARS-CoV-2, is where the repertoires were released.

TCRbeta CDR3 regions were amplified from genomic DNA by means of the immunoSEQ Assay, a bias-controlled multiplex PCR. As for how the authors treated the data: Within the assay, amplification of reference gene primers was used to estimate how many nucleated cells each sample contained. To quantify the absolute abundance of each unique TCRbeta CDR3 rearrangement, sequence reads were collapsed and filtered. For each sample, productive Simpson clonality was calculated as the square root of Simpson's diversity index over productive rearrangements. The table was pulled from immuneACCESS by TCRdb, which kept in-frame rearrangements only. Such tables lose some clones; where checked, under half of the loss comes from unresolved V genes, and the rest has no known cause. The DNA gave D and trimming, while V, J and clone size come from that table. This sample holds roughly 68,000 clones; more than 60% were observed only once. The ten largest clonotypes hold approximately 10% of the sample.

Findings and caveats that apply to the study as a whole: The amount of clinical and demographic metadata varied by source and participant and was provided uncurated.

The sequence came from a woman between 45 and 60 years old with acute or convalescent COVID-19. The source material was peripheral blood.

The DNA reads as follows: TGTGCCAGCAGTTACGGGACAGGGCCAAAACAGGCTTTCTTT. Its coded protein is CASSYGTGPKQAFF. This sequence uses TRBV6-2 or TRBV6-3 and TRBJ1-1; 9 middle bases align to TRBD1. CDR1 MNHEY and CDR2 SVGEGT are derived from the germline V gene. The CDR3 holds 14 amino acids from the cysteine to the phenylalanine. Only the CDR3 region is kept as DNA, spanning 42 bases read in frame from base 1. Ends trimmed: V by 2 bases, J by 11 bases; bases unmatched to a gene: 9.